This is a list of T cell receptor beta chains from one sample in a study of blood T cell repertoires in COVID-19. Sequencing was performed with immunoSEQ multiplex PCR; in TCRdb, only in-frame clones are kept and a portion is missing. The table shows about 260,000 clones, with 84% occurring only once. The sequencing input was peripheral blood. The receptors here all came from a human donor in a cohort sampled during active COVID-19. The CDR3 runs from the conserved cysteine through the conserved F or W. Each record gives: J gene, V gene, CDR3 protein.

J gene: TRBJ2-5; V gene: TRBV24-1; CDR3 protein: CATSDLKTSSETQYF
J gene: TRBJ2-7; V gene: TRBV19; CDR3 protein: CASRDRASYEQYF
J gene: TRBJ2-7; V gene: TRBV3-1/TRBV3-2; CDR3 protein: CASSPRVLGRQNLEQYF
J gene: TRBJ2-7; V gene: TRBV27; CDR3 protein: CASSLGTSGYEQYF
J gene: TRBJ2-7; V gene: TRBV6-4; CDR3 protein: CASSGTSGFLSYEQYF
J gene: TRBJ2-2; V gene: TRBV2; CDR3 protein: CASSDWRGRTGELFF
J gene: TRBJ2-7; V gene: TRBV5-7; CDR3 protein: CASSFLGSYEQYF
J gene: TRBJ1-5; V gene: TRBV2; CDR3 protein: CASRRTGLNQPQHF
J gene: TRBJ2-2; V gene: TRBV6-2/TRBV6-3; CDR3 protein: CASSYGAGGRTGELFF
J gene: TRBJ2-7; V gene: TRBV2; CDR3 protein: CASSELWGPTDSPYYEQYF
J gene: TRBJ1-1; V gene: TRBV5-1; CDR3 protein: CASSLVQGTEAFF
J gene: TRBJ2-7; V gene: TRBV7-2; CDR3 protein: CASSFGTGVHEQYF
J gene: TRBJ2-6; V gene: TRBV5-6; CDR3 protein: CASSLQGTGANVLTF
J gene: TRBJ2-2; V gene: TRBV7-2; CDR3 protein: CASSPGRGGGELFF
J gene: TRBJ1-5; V gene: TRBV6-5; CDR3 protein: CACRIRGGINQPQHF
J gene: TRBJ2-3; V gene: TRBV6-5; CDR3 protein: CASSYLDRGDTQYF
J gene: TRBJ2-2; V gene: TRBV21-1; CDR3 protein: CASSPPDRGSGELFF
J gene: TRBJ1-2; V gene: TRBV6-1; CDR3 protein: CASSDLLGDRGRWVYYGYTF
J gene: TRBJ1-2; V gene: TRBV23-1; CDR3 protein: CASSQPSPCNYGYTF
J gene: TRBJ1-6; V gene: TRBV2; CDR3 protein: CASSLRDRDSPLHF
J gene: TRBJ1-6; V gene: TRBV28; CDR3 protein: CASSLWAGATDSPLHF
J gene: TRBJ1-2; V gene: TRBV5-1; CDR3 protein: CASSGSGTNYGYTF
J gene: TRBJ2-7; V gene: TRBV12-3/TRBV12-4; CDR3 protein: CASIYEQYF
J gene: TRBJ2-1; V gene: TRBV5-5; CDR3 protein: CASSLVQAGNNEQFF
J gene: TRBJ2-1; V gene: TRBV9; CDR3 protein: CASSVGLAGFYNEQFF
J gene: TRBJ2-7; V gene: TRBV10-1; CDR3 protein: CASSEVDRGAEQYF
J gene: TRBJ2-1; V gene: TRBV6-2/TRBV6-3; CDR3 protein: CASSYLGQNNEQFF